The 15 T cell receptor beta chains below were found in one sample sequenced in a study of technical replicates of blood from a few donors. Assay used: immunoSEQ multiplex PCR; TCRdb lists only in-frame clones, some missing. The sample has fewer than 85,000 clones; about 94% are singletons. Material for sequencing was T cells isolated from PBMCs. Source of these receptors: a human donor in good health.

The gene calls are TRBV5-1 and TRBJ2-1, with TRBD2 matching 9 bases. The CDR3 has 16 amino acids. Germline V gene sequence: CDR1 SGHRS, CDR2 YFSETQ. The J segment lost 8 bases and the V segment lost 4 bases, leaving 13 bases of the junction unmatched. The CDR3 here is CASSPGTSLEYHEQFF. CDR3 in DNA: TGCGCCAGCAGCCCAGGGACTAGCTTAGAATACCATGAGCAGTTCTTC.

V is TRBV10-1 and J is TRBJ1-4; 11 bases are shared with TRBD1. Germline CDR1 reads WNHNN; CDR2 reads SYGVQD (reference sequence). Trimming took 2 bases from V and 1 from J; bases not matched to a gene: 18. This CDR3 region has 22 residues. CDR3 bases: TGCGCCAGCAGTGAGGAAGGTCGATTTGCGGGGACAGGGGGGGGAACTAATGAAAAACTGTTTTTT. As protein: CASSEEGRFAGTGGGTNEKLFF.

The CDR3 nucleotides are TGTGCCAGCAGTTCGGGACAGGGGAAAGGCTATGGCTACACCTTC. Protein product: CASSSGQGKGYGYTF. The V call is TRBV6-5, the J call TRBJ1-2; 10 nucleotides line up with TRBD1. The CDR3 totals 15 residues. Per the germline V gene, CDR1 is MNHEY and CDR2 is SVGAGI. With 4 bases clipped from V and 4 bases from J, the junction kept 6 bases outside the gene matches.

The V and J genes are TRBV11-3 and TRBJ2-5, with 7 bases lining up with TRBD1. After removal of 0 bases from V and 5 bases from J, the junction contained 6 bases not matched to a gene. Per the germline V gene, CDR1 is SGHNT and CDR2 is YENEEA. The CDR3 length is 15 residues. The CDR3, as DNA: TGTGCCAGCAGCTTAGAACAGGGGTACGAGGAGACCCAGTACTTC. Its protein product is CASSLEQGYEETQYF.

The chain uses TRBV6-1 and TRBJ2-7, with TRBD2 matching 7 bases. This CDR3 has 13 amino acids. The germline gives CDR1 MNHNS, CDR2 SASEGT. J was trimmed by 4 bases and V by 10 bases; bases with no gene match: 10. The CDR3 loop is CATDGGKGYEQYF. The CDR3 DNA is TGTGCCACGGACGGGGGGAAAGGGTACGAGCAGTACTTC.

V is TRBV5-1 and J is TRBJ2-2; 7 bases map to TRBD1. The CDR3 has 15 residues. Germline loops: CDR1 SGHRS, CDR2 YFSETQ. The V gene end was trimmed by 3 bases and the J gene end by 1 base; junction bases not matched to a gene: 3. The CDR3 protein is CASSSGTVNTGELFF. The DNA for the CDR3 is TGCGCCAGCAGCTCAGGGACAGTGAACACCGGGGAGCTGTTTTTT.

The V gene is TRBV10-2, the J gene TRBJ1-2; no reliable D call. CDR1 WSHSY and CDR2 SAAADI come from the germline V gene. V lost 8 bases to trimming and J lost 6 bases, with 10 bases between them. The CDR3 runs to 11 residues. The DNA of the CDR3 is TGCGCCAGCCTAGCTGGGGATGGCTACACCTTC. Amino acids: CASLAGDGYTF.

J is TRBJ2-2 and V is TRBV9, with D unclear. The CDR3 has 13 amino acids. Germline V gene sequence: CDR1 SGDLS, CDR2 YYNGEE. Trimming removed 3 bases at V and 3 bases at J, with 6 bases between. The CDR3 DNA follows: TGTGCCAGCAGCGCGAGTCACACCGGGGAGCTGTTTTTT. It is translated as CASSASHTGELFF.

This chain links TRBV5-6 with TRBJ2-3; the D gene is possibly TRBD2 (5 bases). The CDR3 length is 16 residues. Trimming left V 0 bases short and J 0 bases short, with 11 bases between. Germline CDR1 reads SGHDT; CDR2 reads YYEEEE. The CDR3 bases are TGTGCCAGCAGCTTGGTGGCGGGTTCTAGCACAGATACGCAGTATTTT. Translation: CASSLVAGSSTDTQYF.

The V and J genes are TRBV7-2 and TRBJ1-5; tentative D call: TRBD1 (6 bases). CDR3 length equals 15 residues. Trimming removed 5 bases from V and 9 bases from J, with 20 bases in between. CDR1 and CDR2 (germline): SGHTA, FQGNSA. Here the CDR3 DNA reads TGTGCCAGCAGCCCCCAAACAGGGCGAGGGTCGCCCCAGCATTTT. Protein: CASSPQTGRGSPQHF.

J is TRBJ2-3 and V is TRBV6-6; D is unresolved. Germline CDR1 and CDR2: MNHNY and SVGAGI (reference sequence). V lost 4 bases to trimming and J lost 7 bases, with 9 bases between them. This CDR3 contains 12 residues. CDR3 sequence: CASSSLSYTQYF. The CDR3, as DNA: TGTGCCAGCAGTTCGTTAAGCTATACGCAGTATTTT.

This sequence joins TRBV19 and TRBJ1-5, with D possibly matching TRBD1 (5 bases). Trimming left V 6 bases short and J 3 bases short, with 12 bases between. CDR3 length equals 14 residues. Germline values: CDR1 LNHDA, CDR2 SQIVND (reference sequence). The chain's CDR3 is CASRERQTNQPQHF. The CDR3 DNA reads as TGTGCCAGTAGGGAACGACAGACCAATCAGCCCCAGCATTTT.

The chain combines TRBV11-2 with TRBJ2-1; D not resolved. V was pared by 1 base and J by 0 bases, with 10 bases between. Germline V gene data show CDR1 as SGHAT and CDR2 as FQNNGV. The CDR3 runs 16 residues. The CDR3 loop reads CASSLGGGSSYNEQFF. CDR3 coding DNA: TGTGCCAGCAGCTTAGGAGGCGGCAGCTCCTACAATGAGCAGTTCTTC. Combining the CDR3 with reference TRBV11-2 and TRBJ2-1 gives the whole variable domain EAGVAQSPRYKIIEKRQSVAFWCNPISGHATLYWYQQILGQGPKLLIQFQNNGVVDDSQLPKDRFSAERLKGVDSTLKIQPAKLEDSAVYLCASSLGGGSSYNEQFFGPGTRLTVL.

This clone was picked up a small number of times. The V call is TRBV29-1, the J call TRBJ1-2, with D maybe TRBD1 (6 bases). Germline values: CDR1 SQVTM, CDR2 ANQGSEA. The CDR3 sequence is 12 residues long. V lost 5 bases, J lost 7 bases, and 14 bases lay in between. CDR3 sequence: CSVHTGMGGYTF. The CDR3 DNA reads as TGCAGCGTTCATACAGGGATGGGTGGCTACACCTTC.

This chain joins TRBV7-3 and TRBJ2-3; 8 nucleotides agree with TRBD1. The CDR3 covers 15 residues. The V gene end was trimmed by 2 bases and the J gene end by 9 bases; junction bases not matched to a gene: 10. Germline CDR1 is SGHTA and CDR2 is FQGTGA. The chain's CDR3 is CASSLGGRGPGTQYF. In DNA form, the CDR3 reads TGTGCCAGCAGCTTAGGAGGCAGGGGGCCGGGGACGCAGTATTTT.